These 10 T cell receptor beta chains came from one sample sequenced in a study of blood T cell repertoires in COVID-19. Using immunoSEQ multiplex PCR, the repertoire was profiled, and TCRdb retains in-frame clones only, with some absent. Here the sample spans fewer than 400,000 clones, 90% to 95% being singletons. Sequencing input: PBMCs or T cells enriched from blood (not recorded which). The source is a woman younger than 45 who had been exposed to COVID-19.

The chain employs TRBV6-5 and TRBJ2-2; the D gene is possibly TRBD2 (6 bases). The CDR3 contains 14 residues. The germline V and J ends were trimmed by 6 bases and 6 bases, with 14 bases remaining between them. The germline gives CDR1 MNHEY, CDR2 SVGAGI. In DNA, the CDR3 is TGTGCCAGCAGGCTCGGGGGACCATCCGGGGAGCTGTTTTTT. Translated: CASRLGGPSGELFF.

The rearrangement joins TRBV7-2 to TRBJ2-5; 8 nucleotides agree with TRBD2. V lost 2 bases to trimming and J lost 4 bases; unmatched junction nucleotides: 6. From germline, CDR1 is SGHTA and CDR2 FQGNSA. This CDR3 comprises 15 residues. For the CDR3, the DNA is TGTGCCAGCAGCTTAAGCGGGGGAGGGGGAGAGACCCAGTACTTC. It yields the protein CASSLSGGGGETQYF.

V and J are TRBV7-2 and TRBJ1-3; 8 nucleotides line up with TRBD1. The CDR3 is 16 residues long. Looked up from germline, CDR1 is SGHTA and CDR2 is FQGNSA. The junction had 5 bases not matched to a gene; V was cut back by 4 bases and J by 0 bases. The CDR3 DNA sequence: TGTGCCAGCAGCTCGTGGGACAGGCTCTCTGGAAACACCATATATTTT. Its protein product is CASSSWDRLSGNTIYF.

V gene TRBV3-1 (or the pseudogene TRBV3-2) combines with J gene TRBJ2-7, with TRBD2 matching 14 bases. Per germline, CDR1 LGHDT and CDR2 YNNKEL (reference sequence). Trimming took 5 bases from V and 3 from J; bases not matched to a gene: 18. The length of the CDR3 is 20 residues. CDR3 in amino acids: CASSAASPTTSGGALYEQYF. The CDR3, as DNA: TGTGCCAGCAGCGCCGCATCCCCCACGACTAGCGGGGGGGCCCTCTACGAGCAGTACTTC.

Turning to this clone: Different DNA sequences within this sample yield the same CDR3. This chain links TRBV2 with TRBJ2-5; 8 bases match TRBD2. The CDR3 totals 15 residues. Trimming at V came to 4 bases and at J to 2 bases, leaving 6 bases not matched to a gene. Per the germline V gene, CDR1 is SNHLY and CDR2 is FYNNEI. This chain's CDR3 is CASSGLAGRQETQYF. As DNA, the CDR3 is TGTGCCAGCAGTGGATTAGCGGGGCGACAAGAGACCCAGTACTTC.

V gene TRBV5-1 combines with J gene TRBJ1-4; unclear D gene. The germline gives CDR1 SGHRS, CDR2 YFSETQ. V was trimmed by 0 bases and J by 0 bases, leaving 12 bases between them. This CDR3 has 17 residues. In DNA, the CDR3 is TGCGCCAGCAGCTTGGGTGACAAGACCACAACTAATGAAAAACTGTTTTTT. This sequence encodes CASSLGDKTTTNEKLFF.

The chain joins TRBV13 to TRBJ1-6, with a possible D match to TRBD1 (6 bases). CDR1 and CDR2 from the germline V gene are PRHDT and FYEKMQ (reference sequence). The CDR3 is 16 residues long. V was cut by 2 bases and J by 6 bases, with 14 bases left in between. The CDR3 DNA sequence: TGTGCCAGCAGCTTAAAAGAGGGGGTAGGTAATTCACCCCTCCACTTT. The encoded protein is CASSLKEGVGNSPLHF. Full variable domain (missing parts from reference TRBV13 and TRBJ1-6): AAGVIQSPRHLIKEKRETATLKCYPIPRHDTVYWYQQGPGQDPQFLISFYEKMQSDKGSIPDRFSAQQFSDYHSELNMSSLELGDSALYFCASSLKEGVGNSPLHFGNGTRLTVT.

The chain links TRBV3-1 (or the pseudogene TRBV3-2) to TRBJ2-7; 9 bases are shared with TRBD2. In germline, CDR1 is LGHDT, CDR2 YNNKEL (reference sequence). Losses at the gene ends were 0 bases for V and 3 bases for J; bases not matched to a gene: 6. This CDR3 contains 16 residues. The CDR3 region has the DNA TGTGCCAGCAGCCAAGATCATACTAGCGGGTTCTACGAGCAGTACTTC. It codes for CASSQDHTSGFYEQYF.

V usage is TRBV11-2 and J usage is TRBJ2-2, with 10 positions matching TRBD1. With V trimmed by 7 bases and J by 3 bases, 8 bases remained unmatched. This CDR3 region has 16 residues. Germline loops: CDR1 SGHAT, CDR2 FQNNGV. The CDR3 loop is CASTPRGTGDTGELFF. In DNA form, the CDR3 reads TGTGCCAGCACCCCGCGGGGGACAGGGGACACCGGGGAGCTGTTTTTT.

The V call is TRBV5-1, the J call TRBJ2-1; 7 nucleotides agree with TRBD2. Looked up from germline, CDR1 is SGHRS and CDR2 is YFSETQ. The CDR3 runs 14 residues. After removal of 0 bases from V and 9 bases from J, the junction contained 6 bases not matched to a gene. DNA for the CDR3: TGCGCCAGCAGCTTGGAGGGAGGGAAGGGTGAGCAGTTCTTC. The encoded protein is CASSLEGGKGEQFF. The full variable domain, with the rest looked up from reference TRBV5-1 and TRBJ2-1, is KAGVTQTPRYLIKTRGQQVTLSCSPISGHRSVSWYQQTPGQGLQFLFEYFSETQRNKGNFPGRFSGRQFSNSRSEMNVSTLELGDSALYLCASSLEGGKGEQFFGPGTRLTVL.